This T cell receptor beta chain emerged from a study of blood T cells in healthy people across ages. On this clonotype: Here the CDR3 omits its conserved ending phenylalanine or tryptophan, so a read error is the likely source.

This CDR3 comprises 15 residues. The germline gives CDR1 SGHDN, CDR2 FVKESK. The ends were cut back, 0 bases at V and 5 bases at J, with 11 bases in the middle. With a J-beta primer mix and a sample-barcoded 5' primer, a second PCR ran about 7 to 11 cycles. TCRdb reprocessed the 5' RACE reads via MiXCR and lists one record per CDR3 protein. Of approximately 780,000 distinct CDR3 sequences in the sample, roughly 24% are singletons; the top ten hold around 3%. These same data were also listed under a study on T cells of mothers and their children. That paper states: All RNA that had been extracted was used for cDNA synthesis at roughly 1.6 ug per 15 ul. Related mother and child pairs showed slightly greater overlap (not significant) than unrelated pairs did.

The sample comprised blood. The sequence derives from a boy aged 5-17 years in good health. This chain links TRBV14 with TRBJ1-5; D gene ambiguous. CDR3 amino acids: CASSQDWGADQPQHL. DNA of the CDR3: TGTGCCAGCAGCCAAGATTGGGGTGCAGATCAGCCCCAGCATCTT.